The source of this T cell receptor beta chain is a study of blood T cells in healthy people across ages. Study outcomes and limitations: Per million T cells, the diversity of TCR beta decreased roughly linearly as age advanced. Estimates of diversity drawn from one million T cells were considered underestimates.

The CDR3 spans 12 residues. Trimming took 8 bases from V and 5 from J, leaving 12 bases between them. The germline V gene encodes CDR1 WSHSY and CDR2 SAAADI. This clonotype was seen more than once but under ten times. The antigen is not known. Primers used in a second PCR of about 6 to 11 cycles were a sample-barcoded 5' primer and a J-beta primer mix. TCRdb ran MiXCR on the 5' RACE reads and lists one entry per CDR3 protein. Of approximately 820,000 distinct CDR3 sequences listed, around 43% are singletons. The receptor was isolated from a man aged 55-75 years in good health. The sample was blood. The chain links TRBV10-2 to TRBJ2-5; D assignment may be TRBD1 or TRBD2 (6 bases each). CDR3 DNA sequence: TGCGCCAGCTCGGAGGGGGACGAGACCCAGTACTTC. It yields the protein CASSEGDETQYF.